The 32 T cell receptor beta chains given below trace back to one sample, sequenced in a study of molecular identifiers for immune sequencing clone quantification. TCRdb recomputed calls from the PCR reads with MiXCR, one row per CDR3 protein. This sample has some 590,000 distinct CDR3 sequences, with less than 30% found just once. The material sequenced was naive CD8+ T cells from blood, with Jurkat cell RNA spiked in. As for subset: FACS-sorted CD8+CD4-CCR7+CD45RA+ naive T cells. These receptors all stem from a human donor in good health. Some libraries in this study had Jurkat cell RNA spiked in.

This clonotype has a single count. The chain recombines TRBV7-9 with TRBJ1-1, with D possibly being TRBD1 (6 bases). The CDR3 extends over 12 amino acids. V was trimmed by 11 bases and J by 6 bases, leaving 16 bases between them. Per the germline V gene, CDR1 is SEHNR and CDR2 is FQNEAQ (reference sequence). This CDR3 is CAGTDSNAEAFF. The DNA for the CDR3 is TGTGCCGGGACGGACAGTAACGCTGAAGCTTTCTTT.

This clonotype was seen a handful of times. The chain is built from TRBV20-1 and TRBJ2-3; possibly TRBD1 for D (6 bases). There are 16 residues in the CDR3. Germline lookup yields CDR1 DFQATT and CDR2 SNEGSKA (reference sequence). Trimming stripped 0 bases from V and 4 bases from J, with 17 bases between. CDR3 in DNA: TGCAGTGCTAGAGATCCGGGGCAGGGGAAATCAGATACGCAGTATTTT. As protein: CSARDPGQGKSDTQYF.

A word on this clonotype: Just one base apart from a much larger clone, this may be a read error. The chain combines TRBV7-2 with TRBJ1-1; 9 positions match TRBD1. The CDR3 spans 15 residues. After removal of 5 bases from V and 5 bases from J, the junction contained 9 bases not matched to a gene. The germline gives CDR1 SGHTA, CDR2 FQGNSA. In DNA, the CDR3 is TGTGCCAGCAGCCCGCCAACAGGGGGCATAACTGAAGCTTTCTTT. Amino acids: CASSPPTGGITEAFF.

The chain recombines TRBV4-2 with TRBJ2-5; no firm D call. Germline V gene sequence: CDR1 LGHNA, CDR2 YNFKEQ. V lost 0 bases and J lost 1, with 6 bases in between. The CDR3 covers 14 residues. The CDR3 DNA sequence: TGTGCCAGCAGCCAAGAGGTGAGCCAAGAGACCCAGTACTTC. Protein sequence: CASSQEVSQETQYF.

This clonotype was seen ten or more times. Mismatch with germline at one junction end may stem from a read error. This chain connects TRBV5-3 to TRBJ2-7; unclear D gene. Being an ORF, TRBV5-3 has a function that is uncertain. There are 13 residues in the CDR3. The CDR3 region is CASSLDGAYEQYF. DNA for the CDR3: TGTGCCAGCAGCTTGGACGGAGCCTACGAGCAGTACTTC.

This clonotype came up many times. The chain is built from TRBV29-1 and TRBJ1-1; D remains ambiguous. There are 13 residues in the CDR3. Germline loops: CDR1 SQVTM, CDR2 ANQGSEA. With 2 bases removed from V and 0 bases from J, the gap between germline ends came to 7 bases. This chain's CDR3 is CSVESGLNTEAFF. CDR3 nucleotide sequence: TGCAGCGTTGAATCCGGATTGAACACTGAAGCTTTCTTT. Filled out from reference TRBV29-1 and TRBJ1-1, the complete variable domain reads SAVISQKPSRDICQRGTSLTIQCQVDSQVTMMFWYRQQPGQSLTLIATANQGSEATYESGFVIDKFPISRPNLTFSTLTVSNMSPEDSSIYLCSVESGLNTEAFFGQGTRLTVV.

As to this clonotype: A clone one base away is much larger, so this may be a read error. The chain recombines TRBV12-3 or TRBV12-4 with TRBJ1-1; D may be TRBD1 (5 bases). This CDR3 has 13 amino acids. Here the CDR3 DNA reads TGTGCCAGCAGTTTTCGGGGGTACACTGAAGCTCTCTTT. It specifies CASSFRGYTEALF.

This clonotype was counted ten times or more. The chain is built from TRBV7-9 and TRBJ2-3; tentative D call: TRBD1 (5 bases). The V end lost 3 bases, the J end lost 1 base, and 8 bases lay between the germline ends. The CDR3 has 14 amino acids. CDR1 and CDR2 (germline): SEHNR, FQNEAQ (reference sequence). DNA of the CDR3: TGTGCCAGCAGCTTCGACAGCGGCACAGATACGCAGTATTTT. This gives the protein CASSFDSGTDTQYF.

This clonotype was seen once. V gene TRBV7-9 combines with J gene TRBJ2-7; 11 bases are shared with TRBD2. V lost 7 bases, J lost 4 bases, and 9 bases stayed unmatched. Germline V gives CDR1 SEHNR, CDR2 FQNEAQ (reference sequence). This CDR3 contains 15 residues. The CDR3 protein is CASITSGTSGYEQYF. CDR3 nucleotide sequence: TGTGCCAGCATTACTAGTGGGACTAGCGGATACGAGCAGTACTTC.

This clonotype was recorded at least ten times. This sequence joins TRBV7-9 and TRBJ1-4, with D possibly TRBD1 on 6 matching bases. Between the trimmed V and J ends, which lost 5 bases and 6 bases, there was a span of 13 bases. The CDR3 spans 14 residues. Germline assignment: CDR1 SEHNR and CDR2 FQNEAQ (reference sequence). The CDR3 is CASSLGQGYEKLFF. CDR3 coding DNA: TGTGCCAGCAGCCTAGGGCAGGGGTATGAAAAACTGTTTTTT.

This clonotype was detected many times. This chain uses TRBV4-3 with TRBJ2-2; 9 nucleotides line up with TRBD2. The CDR3 covers 16 residues. Germline trimming cut 4 bases from V and 5 bases from J; bases unmatched to any gene: 8. Germline V gene lookup returns CDR1 LGHNA and CDR2 YSLEER. The CDR3 loop is CASSPARGGLTGELFF. CDR3 sequence (DNA): TGCGCCAGCAGCCCTGCGCGGGGGGGCTTGACCGGGGAGCTGTTTTTT.

This clonotype was recorded many times. This chain uses TRBV13 with TRBJ2-7; 7 bases line up with TRBD1. Germline V lookup: CDR1 PRHDT, CDR2 FYEKMQ (reference sequence). J lost 4 bases, V lost 5 bases, and 5 bases had no gene match. The CDR3 length is 13 residues. The CDR3 reads CASSEIQGYEQYF. Written as DNA, the CDR3 is TGTGCCAGCAGCGAAATACAGGGGTACGAGCAGTACTTC.

This clonotype appeared many times. The V gene is TRBV5-4, the J gene TRBJ2-3; D possibly corresponds to TRBD2 (6 bases). The germline CDR1 and CDR2 sequences are SGHNT and YYREEE (reference sequence). The CDR3 is made up of 15 amino acids. Trimming pared 5 bases from V and 0 bases from J, leaving 13 bases between. The CDR3 nucleotides read TGTGCCAGCAGTTTGACGGGGGAAAGCACAGATACGCAGTATTTT. It specifies CASSLTGESTDTQYF.

This clonotype occurred a few times. The missing conserved phenylalanine or tryptophan at the end of this CDR3 makes a read error likely. The chain couples TRBV10-3 to TRBJ2-7, with D maybe TRBD2 (6 bases). V was shortened by 7 bases and J by 2 bases, with 15 bases between the two germline ends. Germline V gene data show CDR1 as ENHRY and CDR2 as SYGVKD. This CDR3 has 14 residues. CDR3 loop: CAIKEGSRAYEQYL. The CDR3 DNA is TGTGCCATCAAGGAGGGGTCCAGGGCCTACGAGCAGTACCTC.

This clonotype was seen ten or more times. The rearrangement links TRBV7-9 to TRBJ2-1; D is undetermined. This CDR3 comprises 15 residues. V was trimmed by 4 bases and J by 2 bases, leaving 12 bases between them. Germline V gene lookup returns CDR1 SEHNR and CDR2 FQNEAQ (reference sequence). In nucleotides, the CDR3 is TGTGCCAGCAGCTCAAGGACCAGCACCTACAATGAGCAGTTCTTC. It translates to CASSSRTSTYNEQFF.

This clonotype was seen a handful of times. Being one base from a much bigger clone, this may be a read error. The rearrangement links TRBV28 to TRBJ2-5; maybe TRBD2 (6 bases). Between the trimmed V and J ends, which lost 2 bases and 5 bases, there was a span of 15 bases. This CDR3 has 15 residues. Per germline, CDR1 MDHEN and CDR2 SYDVKM. The CDR3 loop reads CASSLGWHSGETQYF. CDR3 coding DNA: TGTGCCAGCAGTTTAGGGTGGCATAGCGGTGAGACCCAGTACTTC.

There are a few counts of this clonotype. The chain employs TRBV30 and TRBJ2-7; D is unresolved. CDR3 length: 13 amino acids. Per germline, CDR1 GTSNPN and CDR2 SVGIG (reference sequence). V shed 3 bases and J shed 0 bases, with 9 bases lying between them. In DNA, the CDR3 is TGTGCCTGGAGGGGTAAGGTCTCCTACGAGCAGTACTTC. Translation: CAWRGKVSYEQYF.

This clonotype was observed a handful of times. The chain combines TRBV6-5 with TRBJ2-1; unclear D gene. Germline-derived CDR1 and CDR2 are MNHEY and SVGAGI. V dropped 2 bases and J dropped 8 bases, with 10 bases sitting between them. The CDR3 covers 13 residues. As DNA, the CDR3 is TGTGCCAGCAGTTACAAGAATCGTGATGAGCAGTTCTTC. Translation: CASSYKNRDEQFF.

This clonotype was observed many times. The chain combines TRBV7-9 with TRBJ2-3; no clear D. In germline, CDR1 is SEHNR, CDR2 FQNEAQ (reference sequence). The germline V and J ends were trimmed by 2 bases and 0 bases, with 12 bases remaining between them. There are 16 residues in the CDR3. The CDR3 spells CASSLNRHASTDTQYF. DNA of the CDR3: TGTGCCAGCAGCTTAAACCGACACGCTAGCACAGATACGCAGTATTTT.

In this sample, this clonotype turned up a few times. The CDR3 coding sequence is TGTGCCAGCAGCTCTTTTGGGACAGCCAACTACGAGCAGTACTTC. Amino acids: CASSSFGTANYEQYF. This chain uses TRBV7-2 with TRBJ2-7; 7 nucleotides line up with TRBD1. Germline V gene lookup returns CDR1 SGHTA and CDR2 FQGNSA. The CDR3 extends over 15 amino acids. After removal of 4 bases from V and 3 bases from J, the junction contained 9 bases not matched to a gene.

Regarding this clonotype: This may arise from a read error, as a much more abundant clone is one base away. The CDR3 does not end in the conserved phenylalanine or tryptophan, so this is likely a read error. The chain uses TRBV4-1 and TRBJ2-5; D not certain. Trimming stripped 1 base from V and 0 bases from J, with 9 bases between. The CDR3 consists of 15 residues. Germline loops: CDR1 MGHRA, CDR2 YSYEKL. CDR3 bases: TGCGCCAGCAGCCAAGTTCCCACGTACCAAGAGACCCAGTACTCC. Protein product: CASSQVPTYQETQYS.

Turning to this clonotype: This clone may be a read error of a much larger clone one base away. The genes are TRBV7-2 and TRBJ2-5, with D possibly being TRBD2 (6 bases). The CDR3 extends over 11 amino acids. The germline gives CDR1 SGHTA, CDR2 FQGNSA. Trimming took off 4 bases at V and 9 bases at J, with 9 bases between the two ends. In DNA form, the CDR3 reads TGTGCCAGCAGCTGGGGAGGACCCCAGTACTTC. Translation gives CASSWGGPQYF. The full variable domain, rest sourced from reference TRBV7-2 and TRBJ2-5, is GAGVSQSPSNKVTEKGKDVELRCDPISGHTALYWYRQSLGQGLEFLIYFQGNSAPDKSGLPSDRFSAERTGGSVSTLTIQRTQQEDSAVYLCASSWGGPQYFGPGTRLLVL.

This clonotype was observed at least ten times. The chain joins TRBV28 to TRBJ2-1; 10 nucleotides agree with TRBD2. Germline V gene lookup returns CDR1 MDHEN and CDR2 SYDVKM. V trimming: 2 bases; J trimming: 6 bases; junction bases outside the gene matches: 10. The CDR3 has 17 residues. The CDR3, as DNA: TGTGCCAGCAGTTTAGTTCTAGCGGGAGTCGTGCCCAATGAGCAGTTCTTC. Residues: CASSLVLAGVVPNEQFF.

This clonotype was seen more than once but under ten times. The chain recombines TRBV5-1 with TRBJ2-1; D remains ambiguous. This CDR3 spans 12 amino acids. The germline CDR1 and CDR2 sequences are SGHRS and YFSETQ. The V gene lost 6 bases and the J gene lost 5 bases, with 9 bases spanning the gap. The DNA of the CDR3 is TGCGCCAGCACTAGGTCCGACAATGAGCAGTTCTTC. As protein: CASTRSDNEQFF. Filled out from reference TRBV5-1 and TRBJ2-1, the complete variable domain reads KAGVTQTPRYLIKTRGQQVTLSCSPISGHRSVSWYQQTPGQGLQFLFEYFSETQRNKGNFPGRFSGRQFSNSRSEMNVSTLELGDSALYLCASTRSDNEQFFGPGTRLTVL.

On this clonotype itself: A much larger clone lies one base from this, so it may be a read error. The rearrangement joins TRBV7-9 to TRBJ1-4; D remains ambiguous. The CDR3 covers 14 residues. In germline, CDR1 is SEHNR, CDR2 FQNEAQ (reference sequence). The chain's CDR3 is CAGSLVDGNEKLFF. As DNA, the CDR3 is TGTGCCGGCAGCTTAGTAGACGGTAATGAAAAACTGTTTTTT.

This clonotype was observed a single time. This may arise from a read error, as a much more abundant clone is one base away. The chain couples TRBV5-1 to TRBJ2-7, with D perhaps TRBD1 (7 bases). CDR1 and CDR2 from the germline V gene are SGHRS and YFSETQ. The CDR3 is 16 residues long. The CDR3 DNA is TGCGCCAGCAGCCCGGAGGGGGCCGGGAGCTCCTACGGGCAGTACTTC. This sequence encodes CASSPEGAGSSYGQYF.

Turning to this clonotype: A much larger clone sits a single nucleotide away, making a read error possible. V and J are TRBV7-2 and TRBJ2-7; the match to TRBD1 covers 7 bases. The V segment lost 8 bases and the J segment 3 bases; nucleotides outside the gene matches: 13. Germline CDR1 SGHTA, CDR2 FQGNSA. This CDR3 spans 15 amino acids. The CDR3 bases are TGTGCCAGCCGCTCACGGGACAGCATCGGCTACGAGCAGTACTTC. It yields the protein CASRSRDSIGYEQYF.

This clonotype was observed a handful of times. The V call is TRBV5-1, the J call TRBJ2-7; TRBD2 agrees at 9 bases. V shed 4 bases and J 0 bases; nucleotides not matched to a gene: 26. CDR3 size: 22 residues. Per germline, CDR1 SGHRS and CDR2 YFSETQ. In DNA, the CDR3 is TGCGCCAGCAGCCGTCGACAGGTGCCTAGCGGGAAGAAAGTTGCACTCTCCTACGAGCAGTACTTC. Protein product: CASSRRQVPSGKKVALSYEQYF.

In its sample, this clonotype was seen many times. This chain links TRBV5-1 with TRBJ2-5, with TRBD2 identical over 8 bases. V trimming: 0 bases; J trimming: 5 bases; junction bases outside the gene matches: 9. Germline loops: CDR1 SGHRS, CDR2 YFSETQ. The CDR3 consists of 16 residues. Here the CDR3 reads CASSLAGLAGYETQYF. In DNA, the CDR3 is TGCGCCAGCAGCTTGGCCGGGTTAGCGGGGTACGAGACCCAGTACTTC.

In its sample, this clonotype was seen many times. The chain uses TRBV2 and TRBJ2-3; 7 bases agree with TRBD2. Trimming took 2 bases from V and 4 from J; bases not matched to a gene: 6. CDR1 and CDR2 (germline): SNHLY, FYNNEI. The CDR3 length is 15 residues. The CDR3 DNA follows: TGTGCCAGCAGTGAACTTGCGGGGGATGCAGATACGCAGTATTTT. Protein: CASSELAGDADTQYF.

This clonotype was recorded at least ten times. The chain combines TRBV12-3 or TRBV12-4 with TRBJ1-1; the match to TRBD1 covers 11 bases. The CDR3 totals 16 residues. V gave up 6 bases and J gave up 1 base; unmatched junction bases: 7. CDR3 loop: CASSQSGQGANTEAFF. CDR3 DNA sequence: TGTGCCAGCAGCCAGTCCGGACAGGGGGCGAACACTGAAGCTTTCTTT.

Concerning this clonotype: Sequence at one end of the junction differs from germline and may be a read error. The chain has TRBV27 and TRBJ2-7, with D possibly TRBD2 on 6 matching bases. The CDR3 totals 15 residues. Per the germline V gene, CDR1 is MNHEY and CDR2 is SMNVEV (reference sequence). The DNA of the CDR3 is TGTGCCAGCAGCCTCCGACCGGGGGTTGCCTACGCGCAGTACTTC. This sequence encodes CASSLRPGVAYAQYF.